The 22 T cell receptor beta chains below were found in one sample sequenced in a study of T cell responses to AZD1222 COVID-19 vaccine. The data were produced by immunoSEQ multiplex PCR, yet TCRdb's version contains in-frame clones alone and is incomplete. The data show about 110,000 clones, about 90% seen once. The sample consisted of peripheral blood, taken on day 0 of AZD1222 vaccination. Every receptor here comes from an adult in good health.

This clone turned up a few times. The V call is TRBV29-1, the J call TRBJ2-7; D is unresolved. V was shortened by 1 base and J by 7 bases, with 14 bases between the two germline ends. In germline, CDR1 is SQVTM, CDR2 ANQGSEA. This CDR3 spans 13 amino acids. DNA for the CDR3: TGCAGCGTTGAAGGACAACACCTGAGGGAGCAGTACTTC. It is translated as CSVEGQHLREQYF.

This clone is a singleton in its sample. The rearrangement uses TRBV19 and TRBJ1-2; D gene uncertain. The CDR3 totals 14 residues. Germline CDR1 reads LNHDA; CDR2 reads SQIVND (reference sequence). Trimming shortened V by 5 bases and J by 1 base, and 11 bases separated the two germline ends. Here the CDR3 DNA reads TGTGCCAGTAGTCCCCTGGGTGATAACTATGGCTACACCTTC. Its translation: CASSPLGDNYGYTF.

V is TRBV19 and J is TRBJ1-5; D gene uncertain. V lost 0 bases to trimming and J lost 10 bases, with 7 bases between them. Looked up from germline, CDR1 is LNHDA and CDR2 is SQIVND (reference sequence). The CDR3 has 12 residues. CDR3 in DNA: TGTGCCAGTAGTATAGATCTGCCCCCCCAGCATTTT. Translated, it gives CASSIDLPPQHF.

This chain links TRBV27 with TRBJ2-7; TRBD1 is a possible D gene (6 bases). The V end was cut by 6 bases, the J end by 6 bases, with 24 bases between. Germline CDR1 and CDR2: MNHEY and SMNVEV (reference sequence). The CDR3 sequence is 16 residues long. This CDR3 is CASSSLGTLGKGEQYF. The CDR3 DNA sequence: TGTGCCAGCAGCTCACTCGGGACACTCGGAAAGGGCGAGCAGTACTTC.

This chain's CDR3 is CASSSATGAWEKLFF. The CDR3 DNA follows: TGTGCCAGCAGTTCCGCGACAGGGGCGTGGGAAAAACTGTTTTTT. The V and J genes are TRBV28 and TRBJ1-4; 8 positions match TRBD1. This CDR3 has 15 residues. The germline gives CDR1 MDHEN, CDR2 SYDVKM. Unmatched junction bases numbered 9, after V lost 4 bases and J lost 8 bases.

The chain recombines TRBV7-2 with TRBJ2-1; TRBD1 aligns across 8 bases. The CDR3 loop spans 17 amino acids. Germline values: CDR1 SGHTA, CDR2 FQGNSA. V gave up 4 bases and J gave up 0 bases; unmatched junction bases: 8. The CDR3 DNA is TGTGCCAGCAGCTCCACAGGGGGGCTCAGCTCCTACAATGAGCAGTTCTTC. It codes for CASSSTGGLSSYNEQFF.

The chain employs TRBV4-3 and TRBJ2-3, with TRBD2 as a possible D gene (7 bases). V lost 1 base, J lost 8 bases, and 19 bases lay in between. The CDR3 totals 16 residues. Germline-derived CDR1 and CDR2 are LGHNA and YSLEER. The CDR3 sequence is CASSQVGGGPWGTQYF. The CDR3, as DNA: TGCGCCAGCAGCCAAGTTGGGGGGGGCCCTTGGGGTACGCAGTATTTT.

This chain links TRBV9 with TRBJ1-4, with TRBD1 matching over 10 bases. The CDR3 extends over 15 amino acids. Germline CDR1 reads SGDLS; CDR2 reads YYNGEE. The junction had 0 bases not matched to a gene; V was cut back by 3 bases and J by 1 base. The CDR3 here is CASSGTGGTNEKLFF. The CDR3, as DNA: TGTGCCAGCAGCGGGACAGGGGGAACTAATGAAAAACTGTTTTTT.

The CDR3 spells CASSEGTSGGAAGELFF. In DNA form, the CDR3 reads TGCGCCAGCAGTGAAGGGACTAGCGGGGGGGCCGCCGGGGAGCTGTTTTTT. The chain carries TRBV10-1 and TRBJ2-2, with 16 bases lining up with TRBD2. Germline loops: CDR1 WNHNN, CDR2 SYGVQD (reference sequence). This CDR3 has 17 residues. V lost 3 bases to trimming and J lost 6 bases; unmatched junction nucleotides: 4.

V gene TRBV7-2 combines with J gene TRBJ2-3, with D perhaps TRBD2 (5 bases). In germline, CDR1 is SGHTA, CDR2 FQGNSA. The CDR3 extends over 15 amino acids. V lost 6 bases and J lost 4, with 17 bases in between. The DNA for the CDR3 is TGTGCCAGCAGAGAAGGGTCAGCGCGGGCAGATACGCAGTATTTT. This translates into CASREGSARADTQYF.

The J gene is TRBJ1-2, the V gene TRBV19; weak D call: TRBD1 (5 bases). CDR1 and CDR2 from the germline V gene are LNHDA and SQIVND (reference sequence). Trimming stripped 3 bases from V and 5 bases from J, with 13 bases between. The CDR3 is 14 residues long. The CDR3 loop is CASSMTGGPYGYTF. In DNA, the CDR3 is TGTGCCAGTAGTATGACCGGGGGACCTTATGGCTACACCTTC.

J is TRBJ1-5 and V is TRBV28, with D unclear. The CDR3 runs to 15 residues. V shed 11 bases and J shed 3 bases, with 20 bases lying between them. The germline V gene encodes CDR1 MDHEN and CDR2 SYDVKM. CDR3: CAGGLSGAFNQPQHF. In DNA, the CDR3 is TGTGCCGGCGGTCTCTCGGGAGCTTTCAATCAGCCCCAGCATTTT.

The chain joins TRBV5-6 to TRBJ2-7; 8 positions match TRBD2. Germline V gene data show CDR1 as SGHDT and CDR2 as YYEEEE. The CDR3 has 15 amino acids. Trimming at V came to 4 bases and at J to 6 bases, leaving 12 bases not matched to a gene. The CDR3 nucleotides read TGTGCCAGCAGCCCAACCCAGCGGGAGTGGGCCGAGCAGTACTTC. This gives the protein CASSPTQREWAEQYF.

The rearrangement uses TRBV7-6 and TRBJ1-2; 8 bases fit TRBD1. The CDR3 sequence is 18 residues long. V was pared by 5 bases and J by 4 bases, with 18 bases of the junction left unmatched. The germline V gene encodes CDR1 SGHVS and CDR2 FNYEAQ. The CDR3 coding sequence is TGTGCCAGCAGCCCGATGGGGGGGACAGGCGACCTATTCTATGGCTACACCTTC. Translation: CASSPMGGTGDLFYGYTF.

The rearrangement uses TRBV10-1 and TRBJ2-1, with a tentative D call TRBD2 (6 bases). Trimming pared 6 bases from V and 0 bases from J, leaving 12 bases between. The CDR3 loop spans 15 amino acids. Germline values: CDR1 WNHNN, CDR2 SYGVQD (reference sequence). The CDR3 spells CASSLSGSSYNEQFF. In DNA, the CDR3 is TGCGCCAGCAGCCTTAGCGGTAGCTCCTACAATGAGCAGTTCTTC.

V gene TRBV28 combines with J gene TRBJ2-7, with 10 bases identical to TRBD2. The CDR3 totals 17 residues. The germline gives CDR1 MDHEN, CDR2 SYDVKM. Trimming cost V 7 bases and J 2 bases; bases outside gene matches: 14. The CDR3 coding sequence is TGTGCCAGCATCCCAGGGGCCTGGACTAGCGGAACCTACGAGCAGTACTTC. Its protein product is CASIPGAWTSGTYEQYF.

The chain is built from TRBV30 and TRBJ1-4; D gene unclear. V was trimmed by 2 bases and J by 8 bases, leaving 6 bases between them. The CDR3 sequence is 11 residues long. Germline V lookup: CDR1 GTSNPN, CDR2 SVGIG (reference sequence). The CDR3 loop reads CAWSQQEKLFF. The CDR3 DNA reads as TGTGCCTGGAGTCAACAGGAAAAACTGTTTTTT.

V gene TRBV7-9 combines with J gene TRBJ2-6; D is possibly TRBD2 (5 bases). Germline CDR1 SEHNR, CDR2 FQNEAQ (reference sequence). Deletions cut 1 base from V and 1 base from J, with 8 bases between. The CDR3 is made up of 16 amino acids. CDR3 bases: TGTGCCAGCAGCTTAGGTGCGGGTTCTGGGGCCAACGTCCTGACTTTC. Translating it yields CASSLGAGSGANVLTF. The variable domain in full, completed from reference TRBV7-9 and TRBJ2-6, reads DTGVSQNPRHKITKRGQNVTFRCDPISEHNRLYWYRQTLGQGPEFLTYFQNEAQLEKSRLLSDRFSAERPKGSFSTLEIQRTEQGDSAMYLCASSLGAGSGANVLTFGAGSRLTVL.

This clone has more than one count but fewer than ten. The chain carries TRBV11-3 and TRBJ2-1, with TRBD2 identical over 8 bases. Unmatched junction bases numbered 3, after V lost 1 base and J lost 4 bases. This CDR3 comprises 15 residues. The germline CDR1 and CDR2 sequences are SGHNT and YENEEA. The CDR3 reads CASSLGLAQYNEQFF. The CDR3, as DNA: TGTGCCAGCAGCTTAGGACTAGCGCAATACAATGAGCAGTTCTTC.

This sequence joins TRBV6-5 and TRBJ2-7, with 7 nucleotides matching TRBD2. The CDR3 extends over 12 amino acids. Germline V CDR1 and CDR2: MNHEY, SVGAGI. The CDR3 region is CAATGGFYEQYF. CDR3 DNA sequence: TGTGCAGCCACCGGGGGGTTCTACGAGCAGTACTTC.

This sequence joins TRBV28 and TRBJ1-2; possibly TRBD1 for D (6 bases). The CDR3 is made up of 14 amino acids. Germline V gives CDR1 MDHEN, CDR2 SYDVKM. Trimming removed 6 bases at V and 6 bases at J, with 17 bases between. CDR3 residues: CASSLPGTTNGYTF. CDR3 DNA: TGTGCCAGCAGCTTGCCCGGGACAACCAATGGCTACACCTTC.

CDR3 residues: CASSQIQGLGLAGGKGGFTDTQYF. For the CDR3, the DNA is TGTGCCAGCAGCCAAATCCAGGGGTTGGGACTAGCGGGAGGAAAGGGGGGTTTCACAGATACGCAGTATTTT. The V and J genes are TRBV3-1 (or the pseudogene TRBV3-2) and TRBJ2-3, with 15 bases matching TRBD2. The V and J ends lost 2 bases and 2 bases, in that order; junction bases with no gene match: 23. Germline V gene sequence: CDR1 LGHDT, CDR2 YNNKEL (reference sequence). This CDR3 is built from 24 residues.